This entry is about one T cell receptor (beta chain). No antigen is known for it. Data came from immunoSEQ multiplex PCR; TCRdb stores just in-frame clones and leaves some out. The profile shows around 20,000 clones, 94% of them singletons. This entry comes from a study of B cell selection in AIRE deficiency. Sorted regulatory T cells were CD4-positive, CD25-high and CD127-low or negative. Per germline, CDR1 MDHEN and CDR2 SYDVKM. The V gene lost 6 bases and the J gene lost 16 bases, with 19 bases spanning the gap. There are 12 residues in the CDR3. Study-level results: Shared Treg sequences had shorter CDR3s, biased toward rearrangements with few non-templated insertions.

Sequencing input: Tregs sorted from PBMCs. V and J are TRBV28 and TRBJ2-4; D is unclear. The source of this sequence is a human donor with AIRE deficiency. The CDR3, as DNA: TGTGCCAGCAGCTTTAACGGCCCAGATCGTTACTTC. This translates into CASSFNGPDRYF.